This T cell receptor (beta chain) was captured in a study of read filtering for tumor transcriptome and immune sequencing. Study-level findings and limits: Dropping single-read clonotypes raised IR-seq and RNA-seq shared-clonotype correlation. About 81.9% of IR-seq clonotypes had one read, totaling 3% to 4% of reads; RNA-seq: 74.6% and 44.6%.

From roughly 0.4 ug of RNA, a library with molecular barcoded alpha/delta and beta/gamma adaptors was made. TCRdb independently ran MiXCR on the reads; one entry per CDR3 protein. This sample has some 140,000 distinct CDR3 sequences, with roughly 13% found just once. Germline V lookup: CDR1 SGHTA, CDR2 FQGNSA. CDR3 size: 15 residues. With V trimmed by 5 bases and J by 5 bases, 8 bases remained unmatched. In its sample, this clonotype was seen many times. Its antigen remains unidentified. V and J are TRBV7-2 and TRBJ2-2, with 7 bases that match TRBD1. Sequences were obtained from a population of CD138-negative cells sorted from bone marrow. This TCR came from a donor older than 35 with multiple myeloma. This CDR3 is CASSPHRGGTGELFF. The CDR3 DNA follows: TGTGCCAGCAGCCCACACAGGGGCGGGACCGGGGAGCTGTTTTTT.